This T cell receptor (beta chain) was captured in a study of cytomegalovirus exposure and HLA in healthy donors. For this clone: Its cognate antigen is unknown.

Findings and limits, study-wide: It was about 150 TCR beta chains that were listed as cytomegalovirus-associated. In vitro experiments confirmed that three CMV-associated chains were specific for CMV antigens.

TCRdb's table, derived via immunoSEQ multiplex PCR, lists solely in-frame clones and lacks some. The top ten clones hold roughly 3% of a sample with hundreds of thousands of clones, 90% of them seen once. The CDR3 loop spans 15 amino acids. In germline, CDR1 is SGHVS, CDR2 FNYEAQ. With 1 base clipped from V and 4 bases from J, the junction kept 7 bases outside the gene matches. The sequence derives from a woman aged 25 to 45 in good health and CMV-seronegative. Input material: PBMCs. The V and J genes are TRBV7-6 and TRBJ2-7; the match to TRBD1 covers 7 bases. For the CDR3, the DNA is TGTGCCAGCAGCTTAGAACCGGACAGGCAGTACGAGCAGTACTTC. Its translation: CASSLEPDRQYEQYF. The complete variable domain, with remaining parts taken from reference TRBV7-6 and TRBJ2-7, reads GAGVSQSPRYKVTKRGQDVALRCDPISGHVSLYWYRQALGQGPEFLTYFNYEAQQDKSGLPNDRFSAERPEGSISTLTIQRTEQRDSAMYRCASSLEPDRQYEQYFGPGTRLTVT.